This TCR beta chain was identified in a study of T cell repertoires in cytomegalovirus infection. Study as a whole: Public TCR beta signatures marked donors with CMV infection and the matching HLA.

TCRdb reanalysed the reads using MiXCR and keeps one entry per CDR3 protein. The profile shows 680,000 or so distinct CDR3 sequences, less than 40% of them singletons. The germline CDR1 and CDR2 sequences are SGHAT and FQNNGV. The length of the CDR3 is 17 residues. Between the trimmed V and J ends, which lost 5 bases and 3 bases, there was a span of 19 bases. Study-wide points: CMV carriers with the relevant HLA were identified by cumulative public TCR beta family frequency. Predominance within the ex vivo response was attributable to HLA-C-restricted CMV-specific TCR beta clonotypes.

This clonotype was counted only a few times. Its specificity is unknown. This chain joins TRBV11-2 and TRBJ1-4; the D is unclear. The TCR originated in a human donor in good health (CMV status not recorded). Some clones in this sample may be carry-over from other donors' samples. Material for sequencing was PBMCs. CDR3: CASSQTSGFLANEKLFF. CDR3 nucleotide sequence: TGTGCCAGCAGCCAGACTTCGGGTTTTTTGGCTAATGAAAAACTGTTTTTT.